The present T cell receptor beta chain was sequenced within a study of cytomegalovirus exposure and HLA in healthy donors. PCR was performed using 60 Vbeta and 13 Jbeta primers. Sequencing used immunoSEQ multiplex PCR; TCRdb keeps in-frame clones, though not all of them. This table has about 160,000 clones, approximately 78% appearing once. The clonotype comes from a girl aged 2 to 10 in good health and CMV-seropositive. The sequenced sample consisted of PBMCs.

CDR3 sequence reads: CASSLSIGSSGNTIYF. The CDR3 region has the DNA TGTGCCAGCAGCTTATCAATCGGGTCCAGCGGAAACACCATATATTTT. This chain connects TRBV7-6 to TRBJ1-3, with D unclear. V was trimmed by 2 bases and J by 4 bases, leaving 15 bases between them. Looked up from germline, CDR1 is SGHVS and CDR2 is FNYEAQ. The CDR3 runs 16 residues.